A single sample gave rise to the 26 T cell receptor beta chains below, sequenced in a study of T cell repertoires in cytomegalovirus infection. TCRdb redid the calling of the reads with MiXCR, one entry per CDR3 protein. The table has some 270,000 distinct CDR3 sequences, around 15% seen once; the top ten hold less than 60%. Sequencing was done on a sample of CD8+ T cells from PBMCs. The receptor source for this set is a human donor in good health (CMV status not recorded). Some clones in this sample may be carry-over from other donors' samples.

This clonotype was seen a handful of times. The J gene is TRBJ1-5, the V gene TRBV4-2; D not resolved. The length of the CDR3 is 14 residues. Germline loops: CDR1 LGHNA, CDR2 YNFKEQ. V lost 0 bases and J lost 4, with 7 bases in between. The CDR3 nucleotides are TGTGCCAGCAGCCAAGATCCTATAAATCAGCCCCAGCATTTT. This translates into CASSQDPINQPQHF.

This clonotype was counted many times. This chain uses TRBV2 with TRBJ1-2, with 11 bases lining up with TRBD1. V was pared by 6 bases and J by 7 bases, with 13 bases of the junction left unmatched. Per the germline V gene, CDR1 is SNHLY and CDR2 is FYNNEI. The CDR3 sequence is 16 residues long. CDR3 sequence reads: CASRGWTGGSATGYTF. CDR3 coding DNA: TGTGCCAGCAGGGGCTGGACAGGGGGCTCCGCTACTGGCTACACCTTC. The full variable domain, in which reference TRBV2 and TRBJ1-2 provide the parts outside the CDR3, is EPEVTQTPSHQVTQMGQEVILRCVPISNHLYFYWYRQILGQKVEFLVSFYNNEISEKSEIFDDQFSVERPDGSNFTLKIRSTKLEDSAMYFCASRGWTGGSATGYTFGSGTRLTVV.

This clonotype was recorded at least ten times. The chain employs TRBV12-5 and TRBJ2-1; D not resolved. Germline assignment: CDR1 LGHNT and CDR2 FRNRAP. CDR3 size: 16 residues. Trimming left V 0 bases short and J 4 bases short, with 13 bases between. The CDR3 is CASGLVVGRSYNEQFF. CDR3 coding DNA: TGTGCTAGTGGTTTGGTTGTGGGCAGGAGTTACAATGAGCAGTTCTTC.

V is TRBV2 and J is TRBJ2-7; TRBD1 is a possible D gene (6 bases). V was pared by 3 bases and J by 0 bases, with 12 bases between. The CDR3 runs 15 residues. Germline V gene sequence: CDR1 SNHLY, CDR2 FYNNEI. The CDR3 DNA reads as TGTGCCAGCAGTGAGGCGACAGGAAGCTCCTACGAGCAGTACTTC. Translation: CASSEATGSSYEQYF.

This clonotype was observed at least ten times. The chain carries TRBV5-6 and TRBJ1-2; 8 bases match TRBD1. The V gene end was trimmed by 4 bases and the J gene end by 2 bases; junction bases not matched to a gene: 1. CDR1 and CDR2 from the germline V gene are SGHDT and YYEEEE. This CDR3 has 13 residues. The CDR3 DNA follows: TGTGCCAGCAGCCGGGACAGGAACTATGGCTACACCTTC. Its translation: CASSRDRNYGYTF.

This clonotype was observed many times. The chain uses TRBV6-2 or TRBV6-3 and TRBJ2-3, with 8 nucleotides matching TRBD2. V lost 5 bases, J lost 1 base, and 8 bases stayed unmatched. This CDR3 has 16 residues. CDR1 MNHEY and CDR2 SVGEGT come from the germline V gene. CDR3 sequence (DNA): TGTGCCAGCAGTACCGGGACTAGTACACGCACAGATACGCAGTATTTT. Translated: CASSTGTSTRTDTQYF.

The CDR3, as DNA: TGTGCCAGCAGTCCTACGGCAGGGGGGTCCTACGAGCAGTACTTC. Amino acid sequence: CASSPTAGGSYEQYF. The chain combines TRBV2 with TRBJ2-7, with TRBD1 as a possible D gene (7 bases). CDR1 and CDR2 (germline): SNHLY, FYNNEI. Trimming shortened V by 5 bases and J by 1 base, and 15 bases separated the two germline ends. The CDR3 runs 15 residues.

CDR3 bases: TGTGCCACCAGCAGAGATATTTGGACAGGGAGCTCCTACGAGCAGTACTTC. Its protein is CATSRDIWTGSSYEQYF. The V call is TRBV15, the J call TRBJ2-7; 8 bases are a match to TRBD1. The CDR3 is 17 amino acids. V gave up 0 bases and J gave up 0 bases; unmatched junction bases: 7. Germline CDR1 and CDR2: LNHNV and YYDKDF (reference sequence).

The rearrangement uses TRBV3-1 and TRBJ2-1, with 9 bases fitting TRBD2. In germline, CDR1 is LGHDT, CDR2 YNNKEL (reference sequence). The CDR3 extends over 14 amino acids. V shed 4 bases, J shed 5 bases, and the junction held 3 bases outside the gene matches. CDR3 region: CASSLKRGDNEQFF. CDR3 sequence (DNA): TGTGCCAGCAGCCTTAAGCGGGGGGACAATGAGCAGTTCTTC.

This clonotype came up many times. The chain has TRBV7-8 and TRBJ2-2; D is tentatively TRBD1 or TRBD2 (5 bases each). Germline V gives CDR1 SGHVS, CDR2 FQNEAQ. The CDR3 has 16 residues. V was clipped by 3 bases and J by 3 bases, with 14 bases between them. CDR3 coding DNA: TGTGCCAGCAGCTTTCTCCGGGACGTTGACACCGGGGAGCTGTTTTTT. It codes for CASSFLRDVDTGELFF.

This clonotype was observed many times. This chain connects TRBV7-6 to TRBJ2-7; D assignment may be TRBD1 or TRBD2 (5 bases each). Germline V gives CDR1 SGHVS, CDR2 FNYEAQ. Trimming took off 2 bases at V and 5 bases at J, with 13 bases between the two ends. The CDR3 has 14 residues. CDR3 sequence: CASSLKPMGDEQYF. The CDR3 DNA follows: TGTGCCAGCAGCTTAAAACCGATGGGGGACGAGCAGTACTTC. The complete variable domain, with remaining parts taken from reference TRBV7-6 and TRBJ2-7, reads GAGVSQSPRYKVTKRGQDVALRCDPISGHVSLYWYRQALGQGPEFLTYFNYEAQQDKSGLPNDRFSAERPEGSISTLTIQRTEQRDSAMYRCASSLKPMGDEQYFGPGTRLTVT.

In regard to this clonotype: This may stem from a read error, because a much larger clone lies one nucleotide away. The chain joins TRBV7-6 to TRBJ2-2, with a possible D match to TRBD2 (5 bases). Per germline, CDR1 SGHVS and CDR2 FNYEAQ. The CDR3 totals 14 residues. CDR3 in DNA: TGTGCTAGCAGTAAAGGGAGACACACCGGGGAGCTGTGTTTT. It yields the protein CASSKGRHTGELCF.

V and J are TRBV14 and TRBJ2-5; no clear D gene. Germline values: CDR1 SGHDN, CDR2 FVKESK. V gave up 3 bases and J gave up 2 bases, with 13 bases separating them. This CDR3 region has 15 residues. DNA of the CDR3: TGTGCCAGCAGCCAGTTCTTCGGCCCGCAAGAGACCCAGTACTTC. It is translated as CASSQFFGPQETQYF.

The J gene is TRBJ2-7, the V gene TRBV11-2; no clear D. Germline V lookup: CDR1 SGHAT, CDR2 FQNNGV. Deletions cut 11 bases from V and 4 bases from J, with 12 bases between. The CDR3 contains 11 residues. The CDR3 DNA reads as TGTGCCGTAGACACGTCATACGAGCAGTACTTC. This translates into CAVDTSYEQYF.

The sample holds many counts of this clonotype. This chain joins TRBV7-6 and TRBJ2-7; 8 positions match TRBD1. The CDR3 covers 15 residues. The germline V gene has CDR1 SGHVS and CDR2 FNYEAQ. Unmatched junction bases numbered 8, after V lost 5 bases and J lost 2 bases. The CDR3 DNA follows: TGTGCCAGCAGCGGATCCCGGGACAGGACCTACGAGCAGTACTTC. As protein: CASSGSRDRTYEQYF.

The sample holds many counts of this clonotype. This chain joins TRBV7-9 and TRBJ2-7; possibly TRBD1 or TRBD2 for D (6 bases each). The V end lost 2 bases, the J end lost 2 bases, and 16 bases lay between the germline ends. The CDR3 has 16 amino acids. Looked up from germline, CDR1 is SEHNR and CDR2 is FQNEAQ (reference sequence). CDR3 nucleotide sequence: TGTGCCAGCAGCTTAAGTTGGGGGGCGAATCCCTACGAGCAGTACTTC. Protein sequence: CASSLSWGANPYEQYF.

This clonotype has just a few counts. The chain recombines TRBV11-2 with TRBJ2-5; 11 positions match TRBD2. Germline V gene data show CDR1 as SGHAT and CDR2 as FQNNGV. The V and J ends lost 4 bases and 1 base, in that order; junction bases with no gene match: 2. This CDR3 spans 15 amino acids. CDR3 DNA: TGTGCCAGCAGCTCGACTAGCGGGGCCCAAGAGACCCAGTACTTC. Its translation: CASSSTSGAQETQYF.

This clonotype was observed at least ten times. The chain is built from TRBV7-9 and TRBJ2-1; perhaps TRBD1 as D (5 bases). This CDR3 is built from 17 residues. Germline V lookup: CDR1 SEHNR, CDR2 FQNEAQ (reference sequence). V was cut by 3 bases and J by 5 bases, with 20 bases left in between. CDR3 loop: CASSFFPQKDIHNEQFF. The CDR3, as DNA: TGTGCCAGCAGCTTTTTTCCGCAAAAGGACATTCACAATGAGCAGTTCTTC.

The rearrangement uses TRBV7-8 and TRBJ1-2; 7 nucleotides match TRBD1. Germline assignment: CDR1 SGHVS and CDR2 FQNEAQ. V lost 5 bases to trimming and J lost 1 base; unmatched junction nucleotides: 13. The CDR3 is 17 residues long. The CDR3 nucleotides are TGTGCCAGCAGCCTCCGACCACCGGGACAGAGTAACTATGGCTACACCTTC. Amino acid sequence: CASSLRPPGQSNYGYTF.

This clonotype was detected only once. An end of the junction differs from the germline gene, which may be a read error. The V call is TRBV6-8, the J call TRBJ2-3, with D perhaps given as TRBD1 or TRBD2 (5 bases each). Germline V lookup: CDR1 MNHGY, CDR2 SAAAGT. The CDR3 is made up of 15 amino acids. CDR3: CANSSGAYPTDTQYF. DNA of the CDR3: TGTGCCAACAGTTCCGGGGCCTACCCCACAGATACGCAGTATTTT.

This chain uses TRBV27 with TRBJ1-1; D remains unclear. From germline, CDR1 is MNHEY and CDR2 SMNVEV (reference sequence). V dropped 6 bases and J dropped 5 bases, with 19 bases sitting between them. This CDR3 has 15 residues. In DNA, the CDR3 is TGTGCCAGCAGCGTACTTCCCGATATTTCGACTGAAGCTTTCTTT. Protein: CASSVLPDISTEAFF.

This clonotype was detected a few times. CDR3 region: CASLGRGGVKNIQYF. DNA for the CDR3: TGTGCCAGCCTTGGCAGGGGGGGAGTCAAAAACATTCAGTACTTC. The chain carries TRBV28 and TRBJ2-4; D may correspond to TRBD1 or TRBD2 (7 bases each). Between the trimmed V and J ends, which lost 8 bases and 3 bases, there was a span of 17 bases. Germline CDR1 MDHEN, CDR2 SYDVKM. This CDR3 has 15 residues. The whole variable domain, filled in from reference TRBV28 and TRBJ2-4, reads DVKVTQSSRYLVKRTGEKVFLECVQDMDHENMFWYRQDPGLGLRLIYFSYDVKMKEKGDIPEGYSVSREKKERFSLILESASTNQTSMYLCASLGRGGVKNIQYFGAGTRLSVL.

This clonotype was counted ten times or more. The gene calls are TRBV7-8 and TRBJ2-3; the D gene is possibly TRBD1 (6 bases). V was trimmed by 1 base and J by 2 bases, leaving 10 bases between them. The germline CDR1 and CDR2 sequences are SGHVS and FQNEAQ. The CDR3 has 15 amino acids. The CDR3 DNA follows: TGTGCCAGCAGCTTAGTGGACAGACTCACAGATACGCAGTATTTT. It encodes CASSLVDRLTDTQYF. The complete variable domain, with remaining parts taken from reference TRBV7-8 and TRBJ2-3, reads GAGVSQSPRYKVAKRGQDVALRCDPISGHVSLFWYQQALGQGPEFLTYFQNEAQLDKSGLPSDRFFAERPEGSVSTLKIQRTQQEDSAVYLCASSLVDRLTDTQYFGPGTRLTVL.

This clonotype turned up a few times. The gene calls are TRBV28 and TRBJ1-1, with D hard to call. CDR3 length equals 14 residues. Per germline, CDR1 MDHEN and CDR2 SYDVKM. The V end was cut by 3 bases, the J end by 5 bases, with 13 bases between. The CDR3 bases are TGTGCCAGCAGTTTTTCGAGCAGGAGGACTGAAGCTTTCTTT. This sequence encodes CASSFSSRRTEAFF.

This clonotype was seen repeatedly, ten times or more. The CDR3 loop reads CASSPWGGRDTEAFF. Written as DNA, the CDR3 is TGTGCCAGCAGCCCATGGGGGGGGAGGGACACTGAAGCTTTCTTT. V gene TRBV7-6 combines with J gene TRBJ1-1; perhaps TRBD1 as D (5 bases). Trimming stripped 5 bases from V and 3 bases from J, with 16 bases between. Germline values: CDR1 SGHVS, CDR2 FNYEAQ. CDR3 length: 15 amino acids. The variable domain in full, with the rest retrieved from reference TRBV7-6 and TRBJ1-1, is GAGVSQSPRYKVTKRGQDVALRCDPISGHVSLYWYRQALGQGPEFLTYFNYEAQQDKSGLPNDRFSAERPEGSISTLTIQRTEQRDSAMYRCASSPWGGRDTEAFFGQGTRLTVV.

This chain uses TRBV11-1 with TRBJ1-1, with a possible D match to TRBD1 (5 bases). The CDR3 runs to 14 residues. Trimming stripped 11 bases from V and 1 base from J, with 17 bases between. Looked up from germline, CDR1 is SGHAT and CDR2 is FQDESV (reference sequence). This CDR3 reads CAAGSPPENTEAFF. In DNA, the CDR3 is TGTGCCGCAGGGTCACCCCCGGAGAACACTGAAGCTTTCTTT.